The clone carrying this T cell receptor (beta chain) showed up many times. Its target is not known. These data belong to a study of metastatic and nonmetastatic thyroid tumors. At the level of the study: Thyroid patients, malignant and benign, had repertoires compared across blood and tumor or nodule tissue. Study conclusions and caveats: It was reportedly found that TCR beta diversity was significantly higher in malignant thyroid tumors than in benign nodules, a difference seen in both blood and tumor samples.

Nobody among the patients had been given any treatment before thyroid surgery. Germline CDR1 SGHAT, CDR2 FQDESV (reference sequence). V lost 4 bases and J 1 base, leaving 10 bases between the germline ends. The CDR3 spans 14 residues. How the authors handled the data: A distant-metastasis classifier for papillary thyroid cancer was built using CDR3 differences across clinicopathological groups. Using MiXCR, TCRdb reanalyzed the PCR reads. What appears here as the V and J calls and clone size reflects TCRdb's work, not the paper's. This sample has under 35,000 clones, with about 17% found just once. This clonotype was obtained from a female donor with papillary thyroid cancer or a benign thyroid nodule (not recorded which). Some clones in this sample may be carry-over from other donors' samples. What was sequenced was blood. The chain links TRBV11-1 to TRBJ1-1; D is unresolved. Here the CDR3 DNA reads TGTGCCAGCAGCTCCCCAAACCAGAACACTGAAGCTTTCTTT. As protein: CASSSPNQNTEAFF.